The 10 T cell receptor beta chains presented below share a single source sample, sequenced in a study of blood T cell repertoires in COVID-19. The table came from immunoSEQ multiplex PCR; TCRdb's copy has only in-frame clones and leaves some out. The data show roughly 60,000 clones, about nine tenths seen once. The sequenced material came from peripheral blood. The receptors were gathered from a human donor with acute or convalescent COVID-19. The donor label of this sample is uncertain.

The chain recombines TRBV25-1 with TRBJ1-4; unclear D gene. The germline V and J ends were trimmed by 3 bases and 7 bases, with 18 bases remaining between them. The CDR3 totals 16 residues. The germline CDR1 and CDR2 sequences are MGHDK and SYGVNS. CDR3 amino acids: CASSEVPALGAEKLFF. In DNA, the CDR3 is TGTGCCAGCAGTGAGGTGCCGGCTCTCGGAGCTGAAAAACTGTTTTTT.

The chain couples TRBV10-3 to TRBJ2-7; D not certain. The CDR3 consists of 11 residues. Germline loops: CDR1 ENHRY, CDR2 SYGVKD. V dropped 3 bases and J dropped 4 bases, with 4 bases sitting between them. The CDR3 nucleotides are TGTGCCATCAGTGATAGATACGAGCAGTACTTC. Amino acids: CAISDRYEQYF.

V is TRBV19 and J is TRBJ1-2; 7 bases fit TRBD1. V trimming: 7 bases; J trimming: 0 bases; junction bases outside the gene matches: 8. Germline values: CDR1 LNHDA, CDR2 SQIVND (reference sequence). There are 15 residues in the CDR3. The chain's CDR3 is CASTSGQWPNYGYTF. CDR3 coding DNA: TGTGCCAGTACCTCGGGACAGTGGCCTAACTATGGCTACACCTTC.

The chain recombines TRBV10-3 with TRBJ2-3; TRBD2 agrees at 7 bases. Germline V CDR1 and CDR2: ENHRY, SYGVKD. This CDR3 comprises 14 residues. CDR3 loop: CAHGGGRGTDTQYF. The CDR3 DNA reads as TGTGCTCATGGGGGAGGGAGGGGCACAGATACGCAGTATTTT.

This chain connects TRBV29-1 to TRBJ2-4; the match to TRBD1 covers 11 bases. Germline V gene sequence: CDR1 SQVTM, CDR2 ANQGSEA. Unmatched junction bases numbered 27, after V lost 5 bases and J lost 0 bases. The CDR3 contains 23 residues. CDR3 sequence (DNA): TGCAGCGTTCCTTCCCCCTCCCTGAGGACAGGGGGCTACAAGTCGCCAGCCAAAAACATTCAGTACTTC. It specifies CSVPSPSLRTGGYKSPAKNIQYF.

In this sample, this clone turned up a few times. V and J are TRBV12-3 or TRBV12-4 and TRBJ1-1, with D possibly TRBD1 on 5 matching bases. The CDR3 extends over 13 amino acids. V gave up 4 bases and J gave up 2 bases, with 8 bases separating them. CDR3 residues: CASSSTDNTEAFF. The CDR3 bases are TGTGCCAGCAGTTCGACAGACAACACTGAAGCTTTCTTT.

V is TRBV28 and J is TRBJ2-2; 7 bases fit TRBD1. This CDR3 is 13 amino acids long. Germline V CDR1 and CDR2: MDHEN, SYDVKM. The ends lost 6 bases at V and 5 bases at J; junction bases unmatched: 3. The CDR3 protein is CASSLGQTGELFF. The CDR3 region has the DNA TGTGCCAGCAGCCTGGGACAGACCGGGGAGCTGTTTTTT.

The chain has TRBV28 and TRBJ1-1; 8 bases fit TRBD1. Trimming at V came to 3 bases and at J to 1 base, leaving 7 bases not matched to a gene. The CDR3 runs to 16 residues. Germline lookup yields CDR1 MDHEN and CDR2 SYDVKM. The DNA of the CDR3 is TGTGCCAGCAGTTTTTACGCCGGGACAGGGAACACTGAAGCTTTCTTT. Translation: CASSFYAGTGNTEAFF.

J is TRBJ1-3 and V is TRBV4-1; 7 bases line up with TRBD1. The CDR3 has 15 residues. The ends lost 1 base at V and 2 bases at J; junction bases unmatched: 2. Germline V gene sequence: CDR1 MGHRA, CDR2 YSYEKL. CDR3 coding DNA: TGCGCCAGCAGCCAAGCAACAGGGGCTGGAAACACCATATATTTT. Amino acid sequence: CASSQATGAGNTIYF.

This clone was picked up one time. This chain uses TRBV6-5 with TRBJ1-3; D is perhaps TRBD1 (6 bases). The CDR3 is 14 residues long. Germline values: CDR1 MNHEY, CDR2 SVGAGI. Trimming took off 6 bases at V and 1 base at J, with 10 bases between the two ends. CDR3 amino acids: CASRGQISGNTIYF. CDR3 nucleotides: TGTGCCAGCAGAGGACAGATTTCTGGAAACACCATATATTTT.